Below, 11 T cell receptor beta chains from the same sample are listed, as sequenced in a study of molecular identifiers for immune sequencing clone quantification. TCRdb ran MiXCR on the PCR reads and lists one entry per CDR3 protein. This table holds around 300,000 distinct CDR3 sequences, over 20% found once. Sequenced: naive CD8+ T cells from blood, with Jurkat cell RNA spiked in. Subset indicated: FACS-sorted CD8+CD4-CCR7+CD45RA+ naive T cells. The receptors stem from a human donor in good health. Some libraries in this study had Jurkat cell RNA spiked in.

This sequence joins TRBV7-8 and TRBJ2-2; D might be TRBD1 (6 bases). CDR3 length: 17 amino acids. Germline V CDR1 and CDR2: SGHVS, FQNEAQ. Deletions cut 4 bases from V and 0 bases from J, with 15 bases between. As DNA, the CDR3 is TGTGCCAGCAGCTCCACAGCCGGACAGACGAACACCGGGGAGCTGTTTTTT. Translating it yields CASSSTAGQTNTGELFF. Full variable domain (rest looked up from reference TRBV7-8 and TRBJ2-2): GAGVSQSPRYKVAKRGQDVALRCDPISGHVSLFWYQQALGQGPEFLTYFQNEAQLDKSGLPSDRFFAERPEGSVSTLKIQRTQQEDSAVYLCASSSTAGQTNTGELFFGEGSRLTVL.

This clonotype occurred a few times. The J gene is TRBJ2-1, the V gene TRBV12-3 or TRBV12-4, with 8 bases fitting TRBD1. This CDR3 is built from 15 residues. J gave up 9 bases and V 7 bases, and 14 bases lay outside the gene matches. The chain's CDR3 is CASTLPTAGGGEQFF. The CDR3 DNA is TGTGCCAGCACCCTACCAACCGCAGGGGGCGGTGAGCAGTTCTTC.

Details on this clonotype: This may come from a read error, since a much larger clone is one base off. The chain carries TRBV12-3 or TRBV12-4 and TRBJ2-3; the D gene is possibly TRBD2 (6 bases). V lost 8 bases to trimming and J lost 6 bases, with 12 bases between them. This CDR3 is 12 amino acids long. The CDR3 loop is CASGPSGDTQYF. The CDR3 bases are TGTGCCAGCGGTCCCAGCGGGGATACGCAGTATTTT.

Only one count was recorded for this clonotype. The genes are TRBV11-2 and TRBJ2-7; 12 positions agree with TRBD2. CDR3 size: 14 residues. CDR1 is SGHAT, CDR2 FQNNGV, per germline. Trimming took 8 bases from V and 5 from J; bases not matched to a gene: 7. The CDR3 sequence: CASGARLAGDEQYF. The DNA for the CDR3 is TGTGCCAGCGGCGCAAGACTAGCGGGAGACGAGCAGTACTTC.

Points on this clonotype: The junction differs from germline at one of its ends, possibly a read error. The chain recombines TRBV13 with TRBJ1-1; D perhaps matches TRBD1 (6 bases). CDR3 length equals 15 residues. CDR1 PRHDT and CDR2 FYEKMQ come from the germline V gene (reference sequence). The DNA of the CDR3 is TGTGCCAGCAGCTTAGCTGGGGGCCTGAACGCTGAAGCTTTCTTT. Residues: CASSLAGGLNAEAFF.

Notes on this clonotype: A clone one base away is much larger, so this may be a read error. The chain employs TRBV7-9 and TRBJ2-6; D remains ambiguous. Trimming removed 4 bases at V and 9 bases at J, with 7 bases between. This CDR3 region has 12 residues. Germline V gene sequence: CDR1 SEHNR, CDR2 FQNEAQ (reference sequence). The CDR3 region is CASSSQSNVLTF. In DNA form, the CDR3 reads TGTGCCAGCAGCTCCCAAAGCAACGTCCTGACTTTC.

In this sample, this clonotype turned up many times. The genes are TRBV6-8 and TRBJ2-7, with D unresolved. Trimming took 6 bases from V and 6 from J, leaving 15 bases between them. The CDR3 is 13 amino acids. The germline CDR1 and CDR2 sequences are MNHGY and SAAAGT. CDR3 in DNA: TGTGCCAGCAGACTGCGAACCCCGGGCGAGCAGTACTTC. Protein: CASRLRTPGEQYF.

This clonotype was detected ten times or more. This chain links TRBV5-5 with TRBJ1-2; the match to TRBD1 covers 7 bases. The V segment lost 2 bases and the J segment 3 bases; nucleotides outside the gene matches: 1. The germline V gene encodes CDR1 SGHKS and CDR2 YYEKEE (reference sequence). This CDR3 spans 13 amino acids. The chain's CDR3 is CASSFTGDYGYTF. The CDR3, as DNA: TGTGCCAGCAGCTTTACAGGGGACTATGGCTACACCTTC.

The chain has TRBV29-1 and TRBJ1-6; D ambiguous. Germline CDR1 reads SQVTM; CDR2 reads ANQGSEA. CDR3 length: 13 residues. The V end lost 0 bases, the J end lost 4 bases, and 4 bases lay between the germline ends. The CDR3 region has the DNA TGCAGCGTTGAAGAAGGATATAATTCACCCCTCCACTTT. It specifies CSVEEGYNSPLHF.

Many counts were recorded for this clonotype. This chain uses TRBV20-1 with TRBJ2-7; D remains ambiguous. V dropped 1 base and J dropped 0 bases, with 4 bases sitting between them. CDR1 and CDR2 from the germline V gene are DFQATT and SNEGSKA (reference sequence). This CDR3 comprises 12 residues. The CDR3 loop is CSARASSYEQYF. The CDR3 DNA follows: TGCAGTGCTAGAGCCTCCTCCTACGAGCAGTACTTC.

J is TRBJ2-6 and V is TRBV20-1, with a weak D call TRBD1 (6 bases). Deletions cut 5 bases from V and 1 base from J, with 12 bases between. The CDR3 is 15 amino acids. The germline CDR1 and CDR2 sequences are DFQATT and SNEGSKA (reference sequence). CDR3: CSAQVQGSGANVLTF. Written as DNA, the CDR3 is TGCAGTGCTCAAGTACAGGGATCTGGGGCCAACGTCCTGACTTTC.